This is a list of T cell receptor beta chains from one sample in a study of shared clonotypes between healthy human individuals. This table comes from immunoSEQ multiplex PCR, and its TCRdb copy is limited to in-frame clones, with some not included. The sample yields more than 850,000 clones, about 80% seen once. Sequenced sample: memory CD4+ T cells from PBMCs. These receptors were taken from a man aged 18 to 30 in good health. Some clones in this sample may be carry-over from other donors' samples. Each CDR3 is given with its conserved first and last residue. A D gene is named only where the DNA matches it firmly. Only part of the rows carry a size: once, few, many, or a class if the clone is expanded.

CDR3 protein: CASSLLAGGTGELFF; CDR3 DNA: TGCGCCAGCAGCTTACTAGCGGGAGGGACCGGGGAGCTGTTTTTT; V gene: TRBV5-1; clone size: few; D gene: TRBD2; J gene: TRBJ2-2
CDR3 protein: CSARLRETQYF; CDR3 DNA: TGCAGTGCTAGACTCCGGGAGACCCAGTACTTC; V gene: TRBV20-1; clone size: NA; D gene: NA; J gene: TRBJ2-5
CDR3 protein: CASSPINRISNTGELFF; CDR3 DNA: TGTGCCAGCTCACCCATAAACAGGATTTCGAACACCGGGGAGCTGTTTTTT; V gene: TRBV18; clone size: NA; D gene: NA; J gene: TRBJ2-2
CDR3 protein: CASSIVRRVGYQPQHF; CDR3 DNA: TGTGCCAGTAGTATAGTTCGAAGAGTGGGGTATCAGCCCCAGCATTTT; V gene: TRBV19; clone size: NA; D gene: NA; J gene: TRBJ1-5
CDR3 protein: CASSPGGTYEQYF; CDR3 DNA: TGTGCCAGCTCACCAGGCGGGACCTACGAGCAGTACTTC; V gene: TRBV18; clone size: NA; D gene: NA; J gene: TRBJ2-7
CDR3 protein: CSARSDYEQYF; CDR3 DNA: TGCAGTGCTAGGAGCGACTACGAGCAGTACTTC; V gene: TRBV20-1; clone size: NA; D gene: NA; J gene: TRBJ2-7
CDR3 protein: CASFTGVGEQFF; CDR3 DNA: TGTGCCAGCTTCACAGGGGTTGGGGAGCAGTTCTTC; V gene: TRBV2; clone size: NA; D gene: TRBD1; J gene: TRBJ2-1
CDR3 protein: CASGSRGATYEQYF; CDR3 DNA: TGTGCCAGCGGATCCAGGGGGGCAACCTACGAGCAGTACTTC; V gene: TRBV6-1; clone size: NA; D gene: NA; J gene: TRBJ2-7
CDR3 protein: CASSLQGTNYGYTF; CDR3 DNA: TGCGCCAGCAGCTTACAGGGAACTAACTATGGCTACACCTTC; V gene: TRBV5-1; clone size: NA; D gene: NA; J gene: TRBJ1-2
CDR3 protein: CASSPTISTSGRAYEQYF; CDR3 DNA: TGTGCCAGCAGCCCCACAATTTCGACTAGCGGGAGGGCCTACGAGCAGTACTTC; V gene: TRBV7-2; clone size: NA; D gene: TRBD2; J gene: TRBJ2-7
CDR3 protein: CASSSQGVGTGELFF; CDR3 DNA: TGTGCCAGCTCATCGCAGGGGGTCGGCACCGGGGAGCTGTTTTTT; V gene: TRBV18; clone size: NA; D gene: TRBD1; J gene: TRBJ2-2
CDR3 protein: CASSSYNRYGNAFF; CDR3 DNA: TGTGCCAGCAGCTCCTACAACAGGTACGGGAACGCTTTCTTT; V gene: TRBV5-6; clone size: NA; D gene: NA; J gene: TRBJ1-1
CDR3 protein: CASGLDGIRGLEQYF; CDR3 DNA: TGTGCTAGTGGTTTAGATGGGATAAGAGGGCTCGAGCAGTACTTC; V gene: TRBV12-5; clone size: NA; D gene: NA; J gene: TRBJ2-7
CDR3 protein: CAWSGGGGETQYF; CDR3 DNA: TGTGCCTGGAGTGGTGGAGGGGGGGAGACCCAGTACTTC; V gene: TRBV30; clone size: NA; D gene: NA; J gene: TRBJ2-5
CDR3 protein: CASRFTIDGGYTF; CDR3 DNA: TGTGCCAGCAGATTCACGATCGATGGGGGCTACACCTTC; V gene: TRBV27; clone size: NA; D gene: NA; J gene: TRBJ1-2
CDR3 protein: CAWSVYVTGEQYF; CDR3 DNA: TGTGCCTGGAGTGTCTACGTGACTGGCGAGCAGTACTTC; V gene: TRBV30; clone size: many; D gene: NA; J gene: TRBJ2-7
CDR3 protein: CASSLEGVQYGELFF; CDR3 DNA: TGTGCCAGCAGCTTAGAGGGGGTACAGTACGGGGAGCTGTTTTTT; V gene: TRBV7-3; clone size: NA; D gene: NA; J gene: TRBJ2-2
CDR3 protein: CASSWGTSSYNEQFF; CDR3 DNA: TGTGCCAGCAGCTGGGGGACAAGCTCCTACAATGAGCAGTTCTTC; V gene: TRBV5-6; clone size: few; D gene: NA; J gene: TRBJ2-1
CDR3 protein: CASSSGLAGYEQYF; CDR3 DNA: TGTGCCAGCAGCTCCGGACTAGCGGGATACGAGCAGTACTTC; V gene: TRBV5-4; clone size: NA; D gene: TRBD2; J gene: TRBJ2-7
CDR3 protein: CASSSVFTAYF; CDR3 DNA: TGTGCCAGCAGCTCAGTCTTCACAGCGTACTTC; V gene: TRBV11-2; clone size: NA; D gene: NA; J gene: TRBJ2-5
CDR3 protein: CASSFGNSNQPQHF; CDR3 DNA: TGTGCCAGCAGCTTCGGAAATAGCAATCAGCCCCAGCATTTT; V gene: TRBV7-8; clone size: NA; D gene: NA; J gene: TRBJ1-5
CDR3 protein: CASSRTSGGYNEQFF; CDR3 DNA: TGTGCCAGCAGCCGGACTAGCGGGGGCTACAATGAGCAGTTCTTC; V gene: TRBV7-3; clone size: few; D gene: TRBD2; J gene: TRBJ2-1
CDR3 protein: CASSLAVSGKLFF; CDR3 DNA: TGTGCCAGCAGCTTAGCGGTGAGCGGAAAACTGTTTTTT; V gene: TRBV7-6; clone size: few; D gene: NA; J gene: TRBJ1-4
CDR3 protein: CASSELTPTANQPQHF; CDR3 DNA: TGTGCCAGCAGTGAACTAACCCCAACGGCCAATCAGCCCCAGCATTTT; V gene: TRBV6-1; clone size: NA; D gene: NA; J gene: TRBJ1-5
CDR3 protein: CASSHLGGGEQYF; CDR3 DNA: TGTGCCAGCAGCCACTTAGGGGGGGGCGAGCAGTACTTC; V gene: TRBV6-5; clone size: NA; D gene: NA; J gene: TRBJ2-7
CDR3 protein: CASSFTGQGTEAFF; CDR3 DNA: TGCGCCAGCAGCTTTACAGGGCAAGGCACTGAAGCTTTCTTT; V gene: TRBV5-1; clone size: few; D gene: NA; J gene: TRBJ1-1
CDR3 protein: CASSQDGGSGNQPQHF; CDR3 DNA: TGTGCCAGCAGCCAAGATGGGGGCTCGGGCAATCAGCCCCAGCATTTT; V gene: TRBV4-2; clone size: NA; D gene: NA; J gene: TRBJ1-5
CDR3 protein: CASSWGGLTDEQYF; CDR3 DNA: TGTGCCAGCAGTTGGGGAGGGCTGACGGACGAGCAGTACTTC; V gene: TRBV27; clone size: NA; D gene: TRBD2; J gene: TRBJ2-7
CDR3 protein: CASRDLNYGYTF; CDR3 DNA: TGTGCCAGCAGGGACCTTAACTATGGCTACACCTTC; V gene: TRBV2; clone size: NA; D gene: NA; J gene: TRBJ1-2
CDR3 protein: CASSLSGQAHRELFF; CDR3 DNA: TGTGCCAGCAGTTTAAGCGGGCAGGCCCACCGGGAGCTGTTTTTT; V gene: TRBV27; clone size: NA; D gene: NA; J gene: TRBJ2-2
CDR3 protein: CASSSPHMNTEAFF; CDR3 DNA: TGTGCCAGCAGCTCACCGCACATGAACACTGAAGCTTTCTTT; V gene: TRBV7-2; clone size: NA; D gene: NA; J gene: TRBJ1-1
CDR3 protein: CASSVDGRVLQETQYF; CDR3 DNA: TGTGCCAGCAGCGTAGATGGGAGGGTTTTGCAAGAGACCCAGTACTTC; V gene: TRBV9; clone size: once; D gene: TRBD2; J gene: TRBJ2-5
CDR3 protein: CASSLERVKYF; CDR3 DNA: TGTGCCAGCAGCTTAGAAAGGGTGAAGTACTTC; V gene: TRBV7-9; clone size: NA; D gene: NA; J gene: TRBJ2-5
CDR3 protein: CASRGTGAGYGYTF; CDR3 DNA: TGTGCCAGCAGGGGGACGGGGGCTGGCTATGGCTACACCTTC; V gene: TRBV27; clone size: NA; D gene: NA; J gene: TRBJ1-2
CDR3 protein: CASRRGLADNIQYF; CDR3 DNA: TGTGCCAGTCGCCGGGGACTAGCGGACAACATTCAGTACTTC; V gene: TRBV19; clone size: NA; D gene: TRBD2; J gene: TRBJ2-4